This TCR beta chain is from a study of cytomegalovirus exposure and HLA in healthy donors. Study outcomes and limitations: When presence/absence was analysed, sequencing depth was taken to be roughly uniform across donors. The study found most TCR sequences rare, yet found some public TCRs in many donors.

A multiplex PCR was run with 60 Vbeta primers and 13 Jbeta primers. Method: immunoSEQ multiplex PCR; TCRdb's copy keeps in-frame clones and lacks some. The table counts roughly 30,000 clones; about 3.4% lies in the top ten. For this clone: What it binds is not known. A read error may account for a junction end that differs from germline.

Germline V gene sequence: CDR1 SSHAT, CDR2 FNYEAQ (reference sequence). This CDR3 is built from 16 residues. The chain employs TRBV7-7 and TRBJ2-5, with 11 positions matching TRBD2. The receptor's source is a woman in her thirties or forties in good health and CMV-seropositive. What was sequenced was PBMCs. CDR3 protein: CASSLTSGGLGETQYF. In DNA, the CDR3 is TGTGCTAGCAGCTTAACTAGCGGGGGACTTGGAGAGACCCAGTACTTC.